One sample yielded the 27 T cell receptor beta chains listed below, sequenced in a study of T-cell reconstitution after alpha-beta-depleted transplantation in children. Unique molecular identifiers were incorporated when the TCRbeta library was constructed. TCRdb used MiXCR to reprocess the PCR reads, holding one entry per CDR3 protein. The sample contains 90,000 to 100,000 distinct CDR3 sequences, less than 25% of which appear only once. The sample consisted of PBMCs, taken before TCRalphabeta/CD19-depleted stem cell transplant. These receptor sequences come from a boy aged 2 to 9 with acute lymphoblastic leukemia, due to receive a stem cell transplant.

There are a few counts of this clonotype. The V call is TRBV29-1, the J call TRBJ1-1, with a possible D match to TRBD1 (5 bases). This CDR3 is built from 13 residues. The V and J ends lost 1 base and 9 bases respectively, with 15 bases between them. Looked up from germline, CDR1 is SQVTM and CDR2 is ANQGSEA. CDR3 nucleotide sequence: TGCAGCGTTGAAGGGGGCGGCCACGAGCAAGCTTTCTTT. The encoded protein is CSVEGGGHEQAFF.

This clonotype has just a few counts. The CDR3, as DNA: TGTGCCAGCACTACCATAGCGGGAGGAGGGGACAATGAGCAGTTCTTC. It codes for CASTTIAGGGDNEQFF. J is TRBJ2-1 and V is TRBV12-3 or TRBV12-4, with 10 bases identical to TRBD2. The CDR3 loop spans 16 amino acids. Trimming took 7 bases from V and 5 from J; bases not matched to a gene: 11.

This clonotype was counted a few times. The CDR3 DNA is TGTGCCACCGCGTCAGGTAGCGGAGGGGCGAGCGAGACCCAGTACTTC. This translates into CATASGSGGASETQYF. The chain uses TRBV15 and TRBJ2-5; a weak D match, TRBD2 (6 bases). CDR3 size: 16 residues. Germline V CDR1 and CDR2: LNHNV, YYDKDF (reference sequence). Trimming took off 8 bases at V and 5 bases at J, with 24 bases between the two ends.

V usage is TRBV29-1 and J usage is TRBJ1-1, with 7 bases that match TRBD1. Germline V gene sequence: CDR1 SQVTM, CDR2 ANQGSEA. The CDR3 length is 18 residues. J was trimmed by 3 bases and V by 1 base; bases with no gene match: 17. The CDR3 loop is CSVEGFRRAGGEDTEAFF. Written as DNA, the CDR3 is TGCAGCGTTGAAGGTTTTCGCCGGGCAGGGGGTGAGGACACTGAAGCTTTCTTT.

The V call is TRBV12-3 or TRBV12-4, the J call TRBJ2-5; D is undetermined. With 9 bases removed from V and 2 bases from J, the gap between germline ends came to 10 bases. The CDR3 has 12 residues. In nucleotides, the CDR3 is TGTGCCAGTGGTAGCCGTCAAGAGACCCAGTACTTC. This encodes CASGSRQETQYF.

This chain connects TRBV3-1 to TRBJ2-7, with 8 positions matching TRBD2. From germline, CDR1 is LGHDT and CDR2 YNNKEL (reference sequence). J lost 6 bases, V lost 1 base, and 2 bases had no gene match. The CDR3 has 13 residues. The CDR3 reads CASSQVLAGEQYF. The CDR3, as DNA: TGTGCCAGCAGCCAAGTCCTAGCGGGCGAGCAGTACTTC.

This clonotype was picked up a small number of times. The chain carries TRBV5-1 and TRBJ2-7; D is possibly TRBD1 or TRBD2 (5 bases each). The CDR3 is 13 residues long. Trimming left V 4 bases short and J 4 bases short, with 12 bases between. Germline CDR1 and CDR2: SGHRS and YFSETQ. The CDR3 loop is CASSLGTQYEQYF. The CDR3 DNA reads as TGCGCCAGCAGCCTAGGGACGCAATACGAGCAGTACTTC.

Concerning this clonotype: Just one base apart from a much larger clone, this may be a read error. V usage is TRBV5-1 and J usage is TRBJ2-5, with D unclear. V lost 5 bases, J lost 4 bases, and 6 bases lay in between. The CDR3 has 11 amino acids. CDR1 is SGHRS and CDR2 is YFSETQ in the germline V gene. CDR3 in amino acids: CASRSAETQYF. CDR3 nucleotide sequence: TGCGCCAGCAGATCGGCAGAGACCCAGTACTTC.

The chain combines TRBV9 with TRBJ2-2; 7 nucleotides match TRBD2. In germline, CDR1 is SGDLS, CDR2 YYNGEE. The CDR3 runs 16 residues. Trimming took 6 bases from V and 1 from J; bases not matched to a gene: 9. CDR3: CASNTASGQNTGELFF. Here the CDR3 DNA reads TGTGCCAGCAACACAGCTAGCGGACAGAACACCGGGGAGCTGTTTTTT. The complete variable domain, with remaining parts taken from reference TRBV9 and TRBJ2-2, reads DSGVTQTPKHLITATGQRVTLRCSPRSGDLSVYWYQQSLDQGLQFLIQYYNGEERAKGNILERFSAQQFPDLHSELNLSSLELGDSALYFCASNTASGQNTGELFFGEGSRLTVL.

V and J are TRBV4-2 and TRBJ2-2; 8 bases are a match to TRBD2. The length of the CDR3 is 19 residues. Looked up from germline, CDR1 is LGHNA and CDR2 is YNFKEQ. Trimming took 5 bases from V and 5 from J; bases not matched to a gene: 19. Here the CDR3 DNA reads TGTGCCAGCAGCGCAACTAGCGGAGGGACCCTCGAGCGGACCGGGGAGCTGTTTTTT. Protein product: CASSATSGGTLERTGELFF.

The table lists this clonotype with a few counts. The CDR3 is CASSEFSGGYYEQYF. The CDR3, as DNA: TGTGCCAGCAGTGAATTTAGCGGAGGCTACTACGAGCAGTACTTC. The gene calls are TRBV2 and TRBJ2-7, with D tentatively TRBD2 (6 bases). Trimming stripped 2 bases from V and 3 bases from J, with 14 bases between. Germline V lookup: CDR1 SNHLY, CDR2 FYNNEI. The CDR3 sequence is 15 residues long. The variable domain in full, completed from reference TRBV2 and TRBJ2-7, reads EPEVTQTPSHQVTQMGQEVILRCVPISNHLYFYWYRQILGQKVEFLVSFYNNEISEKSEIFDDQFSVERPDGSNFTLKIRSTKLEDSAMYFCASSEFSGGYYEQYFGPGTRLTVT.

The chain couples TRBV18 to TRBJ2-4, with D unclear. Germline CDR1 and CDR2: KGHSH and LQKENI. V was pared by 2 bases and J by 5 bases, with 13 bases between. The CDR3 spans 15 residues. This CDR3 reads CASSPAGRMENIQYF. CDR3 nucleotide sequence: TGTGCCAGCTCACCAGCCGGACGGATGGAAAACATTCAGTACTTC.

The J gene is TRBJ2-3, the V gene TRBV20-1; no clear D. Germline V CDR1 and CDR2: DFQATT, SNEGSKA (reference sequence). CDR3 length: 11 residues. V was clipped by 4 bases and J by 2 bases, with 4 bases between them. CDR3 sequence: CSAKFTDTQYF. The CDR3, as DNA: TGCAGTGCTAAATTCACAGATACGCAGTATTTT.

Here the CDR3 reads CASSISVGFHNEQFF. Written as DNA, the CDR3 is TGTGCCAGTAGCATATCGGTGGGATTCCACAATGAGCAGTTCTTC. The chain has TRBV19 and TRBJ2-1; no definite D call. The CDR3 covers 15 residues. Trimming pared 6 bases from V and 5 bases from J, leaving 17 bases between. Germline V CDR1 and CDR2: LNHDA, SQIVND (reference sequence).

The chain couples TRBV2 to TRBJ2-1; 7 bases align to TRBD1. The germline V gene has CDR1 SNHLY and CDR2 FYNNEI. CDR3 length: 16 amino acids. Trimming took 0 bases from V and 9 from J; bases not matched to a gene: 11. CDR3 DNA sequence: TGTGCCAGCAGTGAAGCGCCTCCTCACAGGGGCAGTGAGCAGTTCTTC. This codes for CASSEAPPHRGSEQFF.

This clonotype was picked up a small number of times. V usage is TRBV20-1 and J usage is TRBJ2-3; D is unresolved. The V gene lost 7 bases and the J gene lost 1 base, with 6 bases spanning the gap. Germline CDR1 DFQATT, CDR2 SNEGSKA (reference sequence). CDR3 size: 11 residues. CDR3 DNA: TGCAGTGGAACGGGCACAGATACGCAGTATTTT. Encoded protein: CSGTGTDTQYF.

The chain employs TRBV18 and TRBJ2-5; D is ambiguous. V lost 3 bases, J lost 1 base, and 3 bases lay in between. Germline loops: CDR1 KGHSH, CDR2 LQKENI. The CDR3 contains 12 residues. The CDR3 sequence: CASSPIQETQYF. CDR3 sequence (DNA): TGTGCCAGCTCACCGATCCAAGAGACCCAGTACTTC. Using reference TRBV18 and TRBJ2-5 for the parts outside the CDR3, the full variable domain is NAGVMQNPRHLVRRRGQEARLRCSPMKGHSHVYWYRQLPEEGLKFMVYLQKENIIDESGMPKERFSAEFPKEGPSILRIQQVVRGDSAAYFCASSPIQETQYFGPGTRLLVL.

V gene TRBV20-1 combines with J gene TRBJ1-6; perhaps TRBD1 as D (5 bases). Per the germline V gene, CDR1 is DFQATT and CDR2 is SNEGSKA (reference sequence). The CDR3 extends over 15 amino acids. With 6 bases removed from V and 7 bases from J, the gap between germline ends came to 19 bases. CDR3 in DNA: TGCAGTGCGCGCCCAACGGGACTTCAGAATTCACCCCTCCACTTT. As protein: CSARPTGLQNSPLHF.

This chain connects TRBV28 to TRBJ2-1, with D possibly called TRBD1 or TRBD2 (6 bases each). V lost 6 bases and J lost 0, with 12 bases in between. Germline V gene sequence: CDR1 MDHEN, CDR2 SYDVKM. This CDR3 contains 15 residues. CDR3 in amino acids: CASRPGASSYNEQFF. The DNA of the CDR3 is TGTGCCAGCAGGCCGGGGGCAAGCTCCTACAATGAGCAGTTCTTC.

In its sample, this clonotype was seen a few times. V usage is TRBV4-1 and J usage is TRBJ2-6; tentative D call: TRBD2 (5 bases). The V end was cut by 3 bases, the J end by 2 bases, with 14 bases between. The CDR3 has 17 residues. Germline assignment: CDR1 MGHRA and CDR2 YSYEKL. The CDR3 protein is CASSQSGGRAGANVLTF. CDR3 nucleotides: TGCGCCAGCAGCCAGTCAGGAGGCCGGGCTGGGGCCAACGTCCTGACTTTC.

This clonotype was seen only a few times. V and J are TRBV12-3 or TRBV12-4 and TRBJ2-3; the D is unclear. This CDR3 has 12 amino acids. Trimming took off 8 bases at V and 2 bases at J, with 8 bases between the two ends. The CDR3 sequence is CASLSLTDTQYF. As DNA, the CDR3 is TGTGCCAGCTTGTCCCTCACAGATACGCAGTATTTT.

This clonotype was seen a few times. This chain connects TRBV9 to TRBJ2-7; 7 positions agree with TRBD2. The V gene end was trimmed by 4 bases and the J gene end by 4 bases; junction bases not matched to a gene: 14. This CDR3 is built from 16 residues. CDR1 is SGDLS, CDR2 YYNGEE, per germline. CDR3 DNA sequence: TGTGCCAGCAGCCCGGGGGGTAGCGGAGGAAGGTACGAGCAGTACTTC. Translated: CASSPGGSGGRYEQYF. The full variable domain, rest sourced from reference TRBV9 and TRBJ2-7, is DSGVTQTPKHLITATGQRVTLRCSPRSGDLSVYWYQQSLDQGLQFLIQYYNGEERAKGNILERFSAQQFPDLHSELNLSSLELGDSALYFCASSPGGSGGRYEQYFGPGTRLTVT.

This clonotype was observed a few times. The rearrangement links TRBV27 to TRBJ2-2; D may be TRBD2 (5 bases). CDR3 length equals 14 residues. V was clipped by 6 bases and J by 4 bases, with 12 bases between them. The germline gives CDR1 MNHEY, CDR2 SMNVEV (reference sequence). Here the CDR3 reads CASRASGGTGELFF. In DNA, the CDR3 is TGTGCCAGCAGAGCGAGCGGAGGCACCGGGGAGCTGTTTTTT.

CDR3 in DNA: TGCGCCAGCAGCCCGACGCGTCTAAATACCTACGAGCAGTACTTC. Protein: CASSPTRLNTYEQYF. This chain links TRBV5-1 with TRBJ2-7; unclear D gene. V was cut by 4 bases and J by 2 bases, with 16 bases left in between. Germline CDR1 SGHRS, CDR2 YFSETQ. This CDR3 is 15 amino acids long.

This clonotype was seen a few times. The chain carries TRBV28 and TRBJ2-1; TRBD2 agrees at 7 bases. V was pared by 2 bases and J by 4 bases, with 5 bases of the junction left unmatched. The CDR3 runs to 15 residues. Germline values: CDR1 MDHEN, CDR2 SYDVKM. This chain's CDR3 is CASSLLAEGYNEQFF. The CDR3 DNA follows: TGTGCCAGCAGTTTACTAGCGGAGGGGTACAATGAGCAGTTCTTC.

The rearrangement links TRBV11-2 to TRBJ2-1; D is ambiguous. The V gene's germline CDR1 is SGHAT and CDR2 FQNNGV. Trimming stripped 1 base from V and 9 bases from J, with 16 bases between. CDR3 length equals 15 residues. The CDR3 loop reads CASSLGRSASGEQFF. The CDR3, as DNA: TGTGCCAGCAGCTTAGGGCGGAGTGCTTCCGGTGAGCAGTTCTTC.

The V gene is TRBV11-2, the J gene TRBJ2-3, with TRBD2 identical over 8 bases. Per the germline V gene, CDR1 is SGHAT and CDR2 is FQNNGV. V shed 0 bases, J shed 4 bases, and the junction held 6 bases outside the gene matches. This CDR3 comprises 16 residues. CDR3 coding DNA: TGTGCCAGCAGCTTAGACGGGGCGGGAGGTGCAGATACGCAGTATTTT. Translated: CASSLDGAGGADTQYF.